The TCR beta chain described here comes from a study of blood T cells in healthy people across ages. PCR was performed a second time for about 7 to 12 cycles using a sample-barcoded 5' primer and a J-beta primer mix. TCRdb analysed the 5' RACE reads with MiXCR anew, one entry per CDR3 protein. The repertoire holds some 1.5 million distinct CDR3 sequences, with under 30% as singletons. The V gene's germline CDR1 is SQVTM and CDR2 ANQGSEA. The CDR3 loop spans 14 amino acids. The clonotype was recovered from a woman between 25 and 40 years old in good health. The source material was blood. The chain has TRBV29-1 and TRBJ2-4; TRBD1 might be the D (7 bases). The J call is uncertain, as TRBJ2-7 better fits the DNA end. CDR3 residues: CSVELVRDSREQYF. CDR3 in DNA: TGCAGCGTTGAGTTGGTGCGGGACAGTCGCGAGCAGTACTTC.